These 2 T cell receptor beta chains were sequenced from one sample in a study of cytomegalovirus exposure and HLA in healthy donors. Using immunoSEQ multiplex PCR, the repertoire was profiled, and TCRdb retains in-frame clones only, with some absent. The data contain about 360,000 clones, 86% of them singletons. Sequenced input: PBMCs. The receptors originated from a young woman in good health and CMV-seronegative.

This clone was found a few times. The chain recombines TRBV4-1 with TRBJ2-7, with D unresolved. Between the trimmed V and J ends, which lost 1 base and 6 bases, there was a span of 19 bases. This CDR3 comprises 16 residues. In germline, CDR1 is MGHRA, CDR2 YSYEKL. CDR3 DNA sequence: TGCGCCAGCAGCCAAGTAGTCACTCCCGCTATATTCGAGCAGTACTTC. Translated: CASSQVVTPAIFEQYF.

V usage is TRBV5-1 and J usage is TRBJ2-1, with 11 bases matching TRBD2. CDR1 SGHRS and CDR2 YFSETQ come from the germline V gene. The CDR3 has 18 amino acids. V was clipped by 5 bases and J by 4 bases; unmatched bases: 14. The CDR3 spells CASSPVASGGIRYNEQFF. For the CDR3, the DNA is TGCGCCAGCAGTCCCGTGGCTAGCGGGGGGATCAGATACAATGAGCAGTTCTTC. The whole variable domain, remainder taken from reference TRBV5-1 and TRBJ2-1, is KAGVTQTPRYLIKTRGQQVTLSCSPISGHRSVSWYQQTPGQGLQFLFEYFSETQRNKGNFPGRFSGRQFSNSRSEMNVSTLELGDSALYLCASSPVASGGIRYNEQFFGPGTRLTVL.